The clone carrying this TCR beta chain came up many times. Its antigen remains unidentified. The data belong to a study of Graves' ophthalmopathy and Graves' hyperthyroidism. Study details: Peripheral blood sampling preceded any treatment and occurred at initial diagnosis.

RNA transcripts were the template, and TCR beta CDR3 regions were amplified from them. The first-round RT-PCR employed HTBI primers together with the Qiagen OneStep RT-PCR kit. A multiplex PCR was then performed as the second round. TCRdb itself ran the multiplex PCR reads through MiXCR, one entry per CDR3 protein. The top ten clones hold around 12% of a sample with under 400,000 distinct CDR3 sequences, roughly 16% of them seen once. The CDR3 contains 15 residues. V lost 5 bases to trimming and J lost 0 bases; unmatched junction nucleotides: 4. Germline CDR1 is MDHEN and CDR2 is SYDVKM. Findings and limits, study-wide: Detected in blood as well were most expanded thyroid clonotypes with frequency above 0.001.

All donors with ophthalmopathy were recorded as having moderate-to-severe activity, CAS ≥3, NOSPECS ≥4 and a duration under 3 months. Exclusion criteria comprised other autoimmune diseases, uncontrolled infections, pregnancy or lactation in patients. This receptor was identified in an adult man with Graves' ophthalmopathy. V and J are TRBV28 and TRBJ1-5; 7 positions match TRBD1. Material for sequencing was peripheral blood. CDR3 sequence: CASSVDRDSNQPQHF. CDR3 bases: TGTGCCAGCAGTGTCGACAGGGATAGCAATCAGCCCCAGCATTTT. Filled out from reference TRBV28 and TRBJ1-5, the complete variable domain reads DVKVTQSSRYLVKRTGEKVFLECVQDMDHENMFWYRQDPGLGLRLIYFSYDVKMKEKGDIPEGYSVSREKKERFSLILESASTNQTSMYLCASSVDRDSNQPQHFGDGTRLSIL.